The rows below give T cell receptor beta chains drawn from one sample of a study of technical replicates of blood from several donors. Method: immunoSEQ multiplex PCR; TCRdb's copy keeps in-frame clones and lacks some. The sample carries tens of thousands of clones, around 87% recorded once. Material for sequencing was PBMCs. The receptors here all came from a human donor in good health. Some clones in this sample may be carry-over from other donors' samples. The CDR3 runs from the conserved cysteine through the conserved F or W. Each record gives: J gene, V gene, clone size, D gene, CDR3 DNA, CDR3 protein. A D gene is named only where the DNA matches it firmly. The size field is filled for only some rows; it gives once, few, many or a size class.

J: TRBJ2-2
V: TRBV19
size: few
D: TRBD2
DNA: TGTGCCAGTAAGACTAGCGGATTCACCGGGGAGCTGTTTTTT
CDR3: CASKTSGFTGELFF

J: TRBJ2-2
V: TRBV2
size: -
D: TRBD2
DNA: TGTGCCAGCAGTGTTTGGGGGGGAAACACCGGGGAGCTGTTTTTT
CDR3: CASSVWGGNTGELFF

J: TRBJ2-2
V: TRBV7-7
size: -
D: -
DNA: TGTGCCAGCAGCTTAGCAATTCCGGGTTCCGGGGAGCTGTTTTTT
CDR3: CASSLAIPGSGELFF

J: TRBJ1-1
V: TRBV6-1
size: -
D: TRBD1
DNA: TGTGCCAGCAGTTTGGGAGGGACAGGGGTAACTGAAGCTTTCTTT
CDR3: CASSLGGTGVTEAFF

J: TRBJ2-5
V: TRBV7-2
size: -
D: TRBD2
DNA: TGTGCCAGCAGCGGCCAGCCCCCCCGAGCGGGAGTTTGGGAGACCCAGTACTTC
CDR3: CASSGQPPRAGVWETQYF

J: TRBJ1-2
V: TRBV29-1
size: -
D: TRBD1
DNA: TGCAGCGTTGAAACGGACAGGGTGGGCTACACCTTC
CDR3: CSVETDRVGYTF

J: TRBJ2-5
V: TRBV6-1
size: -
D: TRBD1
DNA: TGTGCCAGCAGTGAATTCGGACAGGAAGAGACCCAGTACTTC
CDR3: CASSEFGQEETQYF

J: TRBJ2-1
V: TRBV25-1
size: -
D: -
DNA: TGTGCCAGCAGTGAATCTAGCAATGAGCAGTTCTTC
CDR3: CASSESSNEQFF

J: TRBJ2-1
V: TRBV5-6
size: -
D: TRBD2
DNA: TGTGCCAGCAGCTTGGCCGGGGTGGTAGCGGGGGGTAATGAGCAGTTCTTC
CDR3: CASSLAGVVAGGNEQFF

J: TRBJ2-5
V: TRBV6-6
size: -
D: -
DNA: TGTGCCAGCAGTCCCGACTGGTCGAGGGAGACCCAGTACTTC
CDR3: CASSPDWSRETQYF

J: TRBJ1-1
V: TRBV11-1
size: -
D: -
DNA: TGTGCCAGCAGCTTAGGAGTAGGCCGGGACACTGAAGCTTTCTTT
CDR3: CASSLGVGRDTEAFF

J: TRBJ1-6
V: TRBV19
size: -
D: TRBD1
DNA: TGTGCCAGTAGTTTCGGGACAGGGGTCGCCCCACCCCTCCACTTT
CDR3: CASSFGTGVAPPLHF

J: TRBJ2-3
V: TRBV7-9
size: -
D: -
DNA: TGTGCCAGCAGCTTAGGAGGGACTAGCACAGATACGCAGTATTTT
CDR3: CASSLGGTSTDTQYF

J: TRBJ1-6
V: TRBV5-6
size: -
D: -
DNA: TGTGCCAGCAGCTTACAAAATTCACCCCTCCACTTT
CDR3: CASSLQNSPLHF

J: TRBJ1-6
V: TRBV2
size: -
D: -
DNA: TGTGCCAGCAGGGCAGATGTTAATTCACCCCTCCACTTT
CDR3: CASRADVNSPLHF

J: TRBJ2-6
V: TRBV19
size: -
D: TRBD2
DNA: TGTGCCAGTAGTATCACAGGGGGCTTACTAGCGGGGGGGAAGAGCTATGGGGCCAACGTCCTGACTTTC
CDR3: CASSITGGLLAGGKSYGANVLTF

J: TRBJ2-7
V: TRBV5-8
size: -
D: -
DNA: TGTGCCAGCAGCTTGGGGGGGGACTCCTACGAGCAGTACTTC
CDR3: CASSLGGDSYEQYF

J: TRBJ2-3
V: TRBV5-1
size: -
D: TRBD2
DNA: TGCGCCAGCCACTTGGGCGGGGGAAGCACAGATACGCAGTATTTT
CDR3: CASHLGGGSTDTQYF

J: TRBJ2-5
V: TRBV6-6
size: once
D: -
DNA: TGTGCCAGCAGTTACTCGGGGGGAGAGACCCAGTACTTC
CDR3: CASSYSGGETQYF

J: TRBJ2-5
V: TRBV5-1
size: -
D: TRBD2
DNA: TGCGCCAGCAGCTCAGCCGGGACTAGCGGGAGTGAGACCCAGTACTTC
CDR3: CASSSAGTSGSETQYF

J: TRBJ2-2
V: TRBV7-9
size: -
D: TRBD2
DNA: TGTGCCAGCAGCGCAAACCCCGGACTAGCGGGGGGGTACACCGGGGAGCTGTTTTTT
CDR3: CASSANPGLAGGYTGELFF

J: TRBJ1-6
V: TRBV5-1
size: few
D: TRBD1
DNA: TGCGCCAGCAGCTTGGAAGAGGGGGCGGGTTCACCCCTCCACTTT
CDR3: CASSLEEGAGSPLHF

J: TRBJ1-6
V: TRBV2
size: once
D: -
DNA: TGTGCCAGCAGTGAGGAGGGATATTCACCCCTCCACTTT
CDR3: CASSEEGYSPLHF

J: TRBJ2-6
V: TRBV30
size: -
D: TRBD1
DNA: TGTGCCTTAAACACCGGGACAGTCTCTGGGGCCAACGTCCTGACTTTC
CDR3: CALNTGTVSGANVLTF

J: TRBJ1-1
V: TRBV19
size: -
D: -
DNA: TGTGCCAGTAACCCCGAGAAGAACGGACAGCCTGAAGCTTTCTTT
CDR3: CASNPEKNGQPEAFF

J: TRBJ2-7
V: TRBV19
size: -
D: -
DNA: TGTGCCAGTAGTAGGACCCGGGAGTCCTACGAGCAGTACTTC
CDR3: CASSRTRESYEQYF

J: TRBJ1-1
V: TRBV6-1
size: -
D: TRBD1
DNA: TGTGCCAGCAGTGGTCAGGGGGGGAACACTGAAGCTTTCTTT
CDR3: CASSGQGGNTEAFF

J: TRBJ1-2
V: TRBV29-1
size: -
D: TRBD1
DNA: TGCAGCGTGACAGGGGACAGTGGCTACACCTTC
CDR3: CSVTGDSGYTF

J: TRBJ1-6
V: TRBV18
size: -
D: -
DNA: TGTGCCAGCTCACCCGACACGTCAAATTCACCCCTCCACTTT
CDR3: CASSPDTSNSPLHF

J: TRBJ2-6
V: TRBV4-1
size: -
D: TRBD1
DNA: TGCGCCAGCAGCCTAACAGGGGGCGGAGGGGCCAACGTCCTGACTTTC
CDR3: CASSLTGGGGANVLTF

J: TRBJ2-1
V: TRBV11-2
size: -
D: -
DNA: TGTGCCAGCAGCTCAAGCACAGGCAGGGGGTTCTTC
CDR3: CASSSSTGRGFF

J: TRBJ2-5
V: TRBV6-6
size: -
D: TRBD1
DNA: TGTGCCAGCAAGAACCCAGGGGGCCAAGAGACCCAGTACTTC
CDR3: CASKNPGGQETQYF

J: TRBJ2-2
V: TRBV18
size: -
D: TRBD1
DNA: TGTGCCAGCTCACCGGACAGGGGGCACACGACCGGGGAGCTGTTTTTT
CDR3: CASSPDRGHTTGELFF

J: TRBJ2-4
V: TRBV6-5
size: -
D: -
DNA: TGTGCCAGCAGCGCAGGGGGGGCCAAAAACATTCAGTACTTC
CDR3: CASSAGGAKNIQYF

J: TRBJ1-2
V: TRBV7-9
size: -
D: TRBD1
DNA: TGTGCCAGCAGCCGTACCGGGACAGGGGGCATCTATGGCTACACCTTC
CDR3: CASSRTGTGGIYGYTF

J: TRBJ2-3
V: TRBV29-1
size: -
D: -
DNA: TGCAGCGTTTCTAGCACAGATACGCAGTATTTT
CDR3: CSVSSTDTQYF

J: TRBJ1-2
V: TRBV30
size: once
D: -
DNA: TGTGCCTGGATTTACGACAGGTCTGGCTACACCTTC
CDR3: CAWIYDRSGYTF

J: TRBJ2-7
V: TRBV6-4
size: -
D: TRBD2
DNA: TGTGCCAGCAGTGAGGGACTAGCGGGCGAGCAGTACTTC
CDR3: CASSEGLAGEQYF

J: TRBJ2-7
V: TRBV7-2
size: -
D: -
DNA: TGTGCCAGCAGCCGGGACACGGTTGGCTACGAGCAGTACTTC
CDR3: CASSRDTVGYEQYF

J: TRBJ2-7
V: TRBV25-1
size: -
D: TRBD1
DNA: TGTGCCAGCCGGGGCCACCAAACAGGGGGCCCCTACGAGCAGTACTTC
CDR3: CASRGHQTGGPYEQYF

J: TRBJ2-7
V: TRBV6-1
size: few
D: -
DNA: TGTGCCAGCAGGGACAGCTACGAGCAGTACTTC
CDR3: CASRDSYEQYF

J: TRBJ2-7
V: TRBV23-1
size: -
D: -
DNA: TGCGCCAGCAGTCCCTGTAGCGCCCCTTCCTACGAGCAGTACTTC
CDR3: CASSPCSAPSYEQYF

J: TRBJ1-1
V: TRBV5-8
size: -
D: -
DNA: TGTGCCAGCAGCTTGTCCGGGATGAACACTGAAGCTTTCTTT
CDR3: CASSLSGMNTEAFF

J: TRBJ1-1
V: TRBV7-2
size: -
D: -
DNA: TGTGCCAGCAGCTTAGTGGGGGGTTTGAACACTGAAGCTTTCTTT
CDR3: CASSLVGGLNTEAFF

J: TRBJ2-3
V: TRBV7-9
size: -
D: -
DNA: TGTGCCAGCAACGTGGTAGCGCAAGAGGGCACAGATACGCAGTATTTT
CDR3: CASNVVAQEGTDTQYF

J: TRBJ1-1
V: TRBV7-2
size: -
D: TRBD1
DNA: TGTGCCAGCAGCCCTGACAGGGGTTGGACTGAAGCTTTCTTT
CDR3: CASSPDRGWTEAFF

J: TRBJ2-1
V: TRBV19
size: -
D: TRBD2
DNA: TGTGCCAGTAGTACTAGGACTAGCGGGGTTAAAAATGAGCAGTTCTTC
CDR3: CASSTRTSGVKNEQFF

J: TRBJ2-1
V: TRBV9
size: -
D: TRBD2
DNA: TGTGCCAGCAGCGAGGGACTAGCGGGAGGCAATGAGCAGTTCTTC
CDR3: CASSEGLAGGNEQFF

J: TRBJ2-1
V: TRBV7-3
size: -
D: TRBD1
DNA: TGTGCCAGCAGCTTAACCCAGGGGGCCGGCTACAATGAGCAGTTCTTC
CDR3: CASSLTQGAGYNEQFF

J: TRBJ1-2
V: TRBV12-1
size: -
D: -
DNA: TGTGCCAGCAGCCATGGGGCGCCCAACTATGGCTACACCTTC
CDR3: CASSHGAPNYGYTF

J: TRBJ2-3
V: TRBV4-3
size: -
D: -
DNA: TGCGCCAGCAGCCCATCCGACTTCACAGATACGCAGTATTTT
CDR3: CASSPSDFTDTQYF

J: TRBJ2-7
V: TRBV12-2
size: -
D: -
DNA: TGTGCAAGTCGCCGGGGACAGCCACCTATCCAACCCGGGGGTTTCGAGCAGTACTTC
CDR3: CASRRGQPPIQPGGFEQYF

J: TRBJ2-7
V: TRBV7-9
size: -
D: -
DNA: TGTGCCAGCAGCTTAGGTTTGAGAAACGAGCAGTACTTC
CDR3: CASSLGLRNEQYF

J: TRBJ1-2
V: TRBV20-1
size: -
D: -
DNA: TGCAGTGCCCAGGTCGGGGTAGGCTACACCTTC
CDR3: CSAQVGVGYTF

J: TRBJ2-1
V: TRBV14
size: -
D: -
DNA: TGTGCCAGCAGCCAAGTCGGGTCACCTGACTTTTTGAGTGAGCAGTTCTTC
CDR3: CASSQVGSPDFLSEQFF